This T cell receptor beta chain was recorded in a study of cytotoxic CD8 clonotypes in ibrutinib-treated CLL. The overall study: Enrolment comprised some twelve relapsed/refractory and some 15 treatment-naive patients; approximately 18 were IGHV unmutated. Timing of response sample collection was a median about twelve months after treatment start, with a range of 6 to 36. Study-level results: Public clonotypes, rarely seen, contracted or held steady on treatment. Clonality went up at ibrutinib response and then declined back toward baseline at progression.

Data came from immunoSEQ multiplex PCR; TCRdb stores just in-frame clones and leaves some out. The sample consists of over 100,000 clones, roughly 57% of them appearing once. The CDR3 runs to 12 residues. V lost 2 bases and J lost 7, with 9 bases in between. The germline V gene encodes CDR1 SQVTM and CDR2 ANQGSEA. Details on this clone: Its antigen is undetermined.

This clonotype was sampled from a human donor with chronic lymphocytic leukemia. Source: PBMCs, taken after 24 months of ibrutinib treatment. The rearrangement joins TRBV29-1 to TRBJ2-1; weak D call: TRBD1 (5 bases). CDR3 residues: CSVEIRVNEQFF. DNA of the CDR3: TGCAGCGTTGAAATCAGGGTTAATGAGCAGTTCTTC.